The clone carrying this T cell receptor beta chain was detected only a few times. Its antigen remains unknown. Researchers took RNA transcripts and amplified the TCR beta CDR3 regions from them. The study used the HTBI primer set for a first-round RT-PCR of the TCR CDR3. TCRdb processed the multiplex PCR reads anew with MiXCR; each CDR3 protein has one entry. The table lists around 600,000 distinct CDR3 sequences, approximately 14% of them singletons. CDR1 is SGHTS, CDR2 YDEGEE, per germline. With 3 bases clipped from V and 8 bases from J, the junction kept 7 bases outside the gene matches. The CDR3 runs to 15 residues. This specimen belongs to a study of T cells in Graves' hyperthyroidism and ophthalmopathy. The study, taken as a whole, reports: By a 13 V-J model, ophthalmopathy was set apart from stable hyperthyroidism.

The clonotype originates from a woman between 18 and 29 years old with Graves' ophthalmopathy. The chain links TRBV5-8 to TRBJ2-3; 12 bases match TRBD2. Sequenced: blood. In nucleotides, the CDR3 is TGTGCCAGCAGCTCGTGGACTAGCGGGAACTGTACGCAGTATTTT. Translation: CASSSWTSGNCTQYF.